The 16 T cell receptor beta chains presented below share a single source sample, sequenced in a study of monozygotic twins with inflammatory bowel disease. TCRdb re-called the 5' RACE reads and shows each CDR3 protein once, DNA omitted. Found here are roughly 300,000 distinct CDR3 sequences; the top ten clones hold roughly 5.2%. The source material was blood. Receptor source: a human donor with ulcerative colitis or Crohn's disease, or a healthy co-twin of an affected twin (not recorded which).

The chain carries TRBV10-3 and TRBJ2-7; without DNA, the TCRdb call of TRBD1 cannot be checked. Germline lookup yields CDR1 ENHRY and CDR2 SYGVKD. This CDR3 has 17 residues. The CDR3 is CAISEGGDRPPFYEQYF.

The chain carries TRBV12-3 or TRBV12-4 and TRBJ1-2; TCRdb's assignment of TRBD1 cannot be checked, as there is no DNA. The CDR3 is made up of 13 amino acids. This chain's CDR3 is CASSLAGTRGYTF.

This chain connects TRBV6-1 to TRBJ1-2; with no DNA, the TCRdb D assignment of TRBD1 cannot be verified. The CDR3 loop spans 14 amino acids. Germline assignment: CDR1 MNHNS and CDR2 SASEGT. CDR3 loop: CASSGTGSFYGYTF.

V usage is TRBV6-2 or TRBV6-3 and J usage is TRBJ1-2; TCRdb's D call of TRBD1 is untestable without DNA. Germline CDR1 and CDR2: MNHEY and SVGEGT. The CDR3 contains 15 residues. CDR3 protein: CASSRTGATLTGYTF.

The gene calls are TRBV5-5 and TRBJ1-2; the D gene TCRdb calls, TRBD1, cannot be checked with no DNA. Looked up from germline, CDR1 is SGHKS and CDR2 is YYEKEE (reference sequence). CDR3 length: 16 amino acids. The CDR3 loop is CASSLAGTGMRDGYTF. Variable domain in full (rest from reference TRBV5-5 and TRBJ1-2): DAGVTQSPTHLIKTRGQQVTLRCSPISGHKSVSWYQQVLGQGPQFIFQYYEKEERGRGNFPDRFSARQFPNYSSELNVNALLLGDSALYLCASSLAGTGMRDGYTFGSGTRLTVV.

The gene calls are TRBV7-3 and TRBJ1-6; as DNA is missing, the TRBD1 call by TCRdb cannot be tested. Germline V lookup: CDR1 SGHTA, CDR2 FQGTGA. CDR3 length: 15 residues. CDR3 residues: CASSMGQGNNSPLHF.

The CDR3 loop reads CASSEVYTPLREQYF. The chain uses TRBV10-2 and TRBJ2-7. Germline-derived CDR1 and CDR2 are WSHSY and SAAADI. This CDR3 region has 15 residues.

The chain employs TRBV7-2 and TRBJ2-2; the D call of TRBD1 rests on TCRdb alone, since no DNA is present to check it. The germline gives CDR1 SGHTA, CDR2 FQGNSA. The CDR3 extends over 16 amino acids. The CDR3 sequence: CASSPARTGYTGELFF.

CDR3 region: CASRPLTTGGDTEAFF. The gene calls are TRBV12-3 or TRBV12-4 and TRBJ1-1. The CDR3 covers 16 residues.

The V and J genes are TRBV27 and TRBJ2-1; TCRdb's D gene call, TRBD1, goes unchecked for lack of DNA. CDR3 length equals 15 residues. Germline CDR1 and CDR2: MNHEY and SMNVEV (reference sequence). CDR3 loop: CASSLAGAIVNEQFF.

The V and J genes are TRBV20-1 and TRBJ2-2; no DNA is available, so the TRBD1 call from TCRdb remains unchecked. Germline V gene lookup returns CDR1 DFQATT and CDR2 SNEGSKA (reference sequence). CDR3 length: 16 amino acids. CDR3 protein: CSARKGGRGRAGELFF.

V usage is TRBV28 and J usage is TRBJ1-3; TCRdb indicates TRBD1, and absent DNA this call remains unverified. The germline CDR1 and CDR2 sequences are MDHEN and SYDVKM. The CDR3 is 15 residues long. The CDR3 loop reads CASSRPDLSRDTIYF.

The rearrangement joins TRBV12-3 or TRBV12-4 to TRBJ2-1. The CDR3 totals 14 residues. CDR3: CASSRDRSYNEQFF.

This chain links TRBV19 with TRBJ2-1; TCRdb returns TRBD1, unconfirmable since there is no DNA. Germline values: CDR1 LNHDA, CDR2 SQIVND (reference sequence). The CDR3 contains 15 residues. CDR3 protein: CASSISLDRFFGQFF.

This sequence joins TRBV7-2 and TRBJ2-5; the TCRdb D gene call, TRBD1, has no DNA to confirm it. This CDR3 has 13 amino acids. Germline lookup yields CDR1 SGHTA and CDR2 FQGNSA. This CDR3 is CASSNGPAETQYF.

CDR3: CSAEQAMNTEAFF. This chain uses TRBV20-1 with TRBJ1-1; TCRdb selects TRBD1, and the lack of DNA leaves this call unchecked. The CDR3 runs to 13 residues. Per germline, CDR1 DFQATT and CDR2 SNEGSKA (reference sequence).